Listed below are T cell receptor beta chains from one sample, sequenced in a study of T cell responses to AZD1222 COVID-19 vaccine. Measured with immunoSEQ multiplex PCR; TCRdb has only the in-frame clones, and not every one. The data hold about 97,000 clones, with 88% observed a single time. The sequencing used peripheral blood, collected on day 0 of AZD1222 vaccination. These receptors all stem from an adult in good health. Each CDR3 is given with its conserved first and last residue.

CDR3aa | j_gene | len | v_gene
CASSFALYRGSYNEQFF | TRBJ2-1 | 17 | TRBV5-1
CSVSSGSGANVLTF | TRBJ2-6 | 14 | TRBV29-1
CASSLGGYSYEQYF | TRBJ2-7 | 14 | TRBV7-9
CASSPLLSTDTQYF | TRBJ2-3 | 14 | TRBV14
CASSPALGDIKAFF | TRBJ1-1 | 14 | TRBV2
CASSQGRFGYTF | TRBJ1-2 | 12 | TRBV4-1
CASSRPTGGKEKLFF | TRBJ1-4 | 15 | TRBV4-1
CASSSGQGVSPLHF | TRBJ1-6 | 14 | TRBV6-2/TRBV6-3
CATSRDGWQGGEKLFF | TRBJ1-4 | 16 | TRBV15
CASSRRLYYGYTF | TRBJ1-2 | 13 | TRBV4-1
CASSQEATGGAYEQYF | TRBJ2-7 | 16 | TRBV4-1
CASSQVSTVVYTEAFF | TRBJ1-1 | 16 | TRBV3-1/TRBV3-2
CASSLDTILTDTQYF | TRBJ2-3 | 15 | TRBV11-3
CASSARDRYEAEAFF | TRBJ1-1 | 15 | TRBV25-1
CASSLGQGRIETEAFF | TRBJ1-1 | 16 | TRBV5-6
CASSPTGNQETQYF | TRBJ2-5 | 14 | TRBV27
CASSLQGSGGYTF | TRBJ1-2 | 13 | TRBV5-1
CASSKGQGVGPQHF | TRBJ1-5 | 14 | TRBV7-2
CASSLATVSYEQYF | TRBJ2-7 | 14 | TRBV5-1
CASNGPGTDTQYF | TRBJ2-3 | 13 | TRBV7-3
CASSPASIYNEQFF | TRBJ2-1 | 14 | TRBV3-1/TRBV3-2
CASSIDGTEAFF | TRBJ1-1 | 12 | TRBV5-6
CASSEGATGGSGNTIYF | TRBJ1-3 | 17 | TRBV6-1
CANRRGATSRTQYF | TRBJ2-5 | 14 | TRBV2
CASSVGQTNYGYTF | TRBJ1-2 | 14 | TRBV9
CASRDPGGEETQYF | TRBJ2-5 | 14 | TRBV7-2
CASSESPQPRDTEAFF | TRBJ1-1 | 16 | TRBV10-2
CASSPQGKNTEAFF | TRBJ1-1 | 14 | TRBV18
CASRMDRNTEAFF | TRBJ1-1 | 13 | TRBV2
CARGGLQRNQPQHF | TRBJ1-5 | 14 | TRBV2
CASSFPWLADSPHNEQFF | TRBJ2-1 | 18 | TRBV5-5
CAHRTSSSYNSPLHF | TRBJ1-6 | 15 | TRBV30
CASSQEKQGYEQYF | TRBJ2-7 | 14 | TRBV4-1
CASSQDLGAGSYTGELFF | TRBJ2-2 | 18 | TRBV14
CASSPDGGNEQFF | TRBJ2-1 | 13 | TRBV7-7
CASSQSGLSEKLFF | TRBJ1-4 | 14 | TRBV4-2
CASSPAGGPNEQFF | TRBJ2-1 | 14 | TRBV3-1/TRBV3-2
CASSLGRRDQPQHF | TRBJ1-5 | 14 | TRBV7-2
CSARVGPGAFF | TRBJ1-1 | 11 | TRBV20-1
CASSRSTGESYNEQFF | TRBJ2-1 | 16 | TRBV5-1
CASSTRTGGLGAEAFF | TRBJ1-1 | 16 | TRBV14
CSAGGDRGSYEQYF | TRBJ2-7 | 14 | TRBV20-1
CSVEEPGIYGYTF | TRBJ1-2 | 13 | TRBV29-1
CAWKEQGANYEQYF | TRBJ2-7 | 14 | TRBV30
CSVQGASGNTIYF | TRBJ1-3 | 13 | TRBV29-1
CASRLGSSYEQYF | TRBJ2-7 | 13 | TRBV25-1
CSARVGYGYTF | TRBJ1-2 | 11 | TRBV20-1
CASSYGRGDGYTF | TRBJ1-2 | 13 | TRBV6-5
CASLGQGILHEQFF | TRBJ2-1 | 14 | TRBV2
CTSSQNEAEPLGPEAFF | TRBJ1-1 | 17 | TRBV1
CASSKGDLNTEAFF | TRBJ1-1 | 14 | TRBV6-5
CATSRDQVQNSPLHF | TRBJ1-6 | 15 | TRBV15
CASSEGRVRGYTF | TRBJ1-2 | 13 | TRBV5-1
CASSPLAGQNTEAFF | TRBJ1-1 | 15 | TRBV2
CASSPLSAANEKLFF | TRBJ1-4 | 15 | TRBV18
CASSLKSNTEAFF | TRBJ1-1 | 13 | TRBV27
CASSDPDSYNYGYTF | TRBJ1-2 | 15 | TRBV6-2/TRBV6-3